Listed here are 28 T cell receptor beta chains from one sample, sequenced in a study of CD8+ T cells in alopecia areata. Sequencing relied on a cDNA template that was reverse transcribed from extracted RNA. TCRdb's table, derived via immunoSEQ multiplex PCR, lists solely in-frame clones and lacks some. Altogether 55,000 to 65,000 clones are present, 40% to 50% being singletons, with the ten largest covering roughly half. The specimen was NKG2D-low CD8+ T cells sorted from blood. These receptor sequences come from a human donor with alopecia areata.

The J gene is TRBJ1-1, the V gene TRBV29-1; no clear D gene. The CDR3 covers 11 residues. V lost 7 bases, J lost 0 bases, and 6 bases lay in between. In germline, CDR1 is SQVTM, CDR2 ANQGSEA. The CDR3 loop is CSARVNTEAFF. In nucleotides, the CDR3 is TGCAGCGCCCGGGTGAACACTGAAGCTTTCTTT.

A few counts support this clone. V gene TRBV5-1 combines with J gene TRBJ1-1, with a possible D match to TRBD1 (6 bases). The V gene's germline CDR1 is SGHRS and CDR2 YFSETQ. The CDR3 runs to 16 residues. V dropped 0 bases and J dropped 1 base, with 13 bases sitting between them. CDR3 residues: CASSLEPTGWNTEAFF. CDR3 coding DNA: TGCGCCAGCAGCTTGGAACCGACAGGCTGGAACACTGAAGCTTTCTTT.

The CDR3: CASSLREKLFF. The CDR3 DNA follows: TGTGCCAGCAGCTTAAGGGAAAAACTGTTTTTT. This chain uses TRBV7-9 with TRBJ1-4; D is unclear. Deletions cut 2 bases from V and 8 bases from J, with 3 bases between. CDR1 and CDR2 from the germline V gene are SEHNR and FQNEAQ (reference sequence). The CDR3 runs to 11 residues. The entire variable domain, with the rest obtained from reference TRBV7-9 and TRBJ1-4, is as follows: DTGVSQNPRHKITKRGQNVTFRCDPISEHNRLYWYRQTLGQGPEFLTYFQNEAQLEKSRLLSDRFSAERPKGSFSTLEIQRTEQGDSAMYLCASSLREKLFFGSGTQLSVL.

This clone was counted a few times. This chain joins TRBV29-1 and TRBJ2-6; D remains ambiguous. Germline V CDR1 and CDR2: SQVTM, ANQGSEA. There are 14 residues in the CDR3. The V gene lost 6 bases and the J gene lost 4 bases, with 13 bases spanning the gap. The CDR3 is CSVAAGNGANVLTF. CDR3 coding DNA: TGCAGCGTCGCGGCAGGAAACGGGGCCAACGTCCTGACTTTC.

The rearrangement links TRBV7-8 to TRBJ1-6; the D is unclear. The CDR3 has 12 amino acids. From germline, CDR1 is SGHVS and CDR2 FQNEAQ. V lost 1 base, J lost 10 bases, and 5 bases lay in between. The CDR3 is CASSLGWSPLHF. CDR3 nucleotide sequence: TGTGCCAGCAGCTTAGGGTGGTCACCCCTCCACTTT.

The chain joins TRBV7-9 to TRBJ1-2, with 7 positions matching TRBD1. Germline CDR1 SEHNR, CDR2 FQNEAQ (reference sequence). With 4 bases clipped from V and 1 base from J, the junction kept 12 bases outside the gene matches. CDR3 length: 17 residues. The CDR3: CASSSTGTARLNYGYTF. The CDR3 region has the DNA TGTGCCAGCAGCTCGACCGGGACAGCCAGACTTAACTATGGCTACACCTTC. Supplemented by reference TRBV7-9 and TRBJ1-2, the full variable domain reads DTGVSQNPRHKITKRGQNVTFRCDPISEHNRLYWYRQTLGQGPEFLTYFQNEAQLEKSRLLSDRFSAERPKGSFSTLEIQRTEQGDSAMYLCASSSTGTARLNYGYTFGSGTRLTVV.

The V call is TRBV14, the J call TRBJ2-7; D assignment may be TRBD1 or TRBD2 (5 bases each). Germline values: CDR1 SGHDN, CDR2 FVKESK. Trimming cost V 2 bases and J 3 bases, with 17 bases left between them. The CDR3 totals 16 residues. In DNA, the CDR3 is TGTGCCAGCAGCCAACCAAACGCAGGGACCCGCTACGAGCAGTACTTC. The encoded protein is CASSQPNAGTRYEQYF.

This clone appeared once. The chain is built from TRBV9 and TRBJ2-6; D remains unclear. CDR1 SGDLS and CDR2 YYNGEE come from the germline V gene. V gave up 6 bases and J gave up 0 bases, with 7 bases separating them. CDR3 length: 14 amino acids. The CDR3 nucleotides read TGTGCCAGCACCAAACACTCTGGGGCCAACGTCCTGACTTTC. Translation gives CASTKHSGANVLTF.

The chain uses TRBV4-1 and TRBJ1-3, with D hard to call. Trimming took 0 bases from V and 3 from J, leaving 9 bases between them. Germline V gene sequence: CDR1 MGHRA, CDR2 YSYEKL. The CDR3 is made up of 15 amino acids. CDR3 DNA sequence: TGCGCCAGCAGCCAAGAACGCTGGGGTGGAAACACCATATATTTT. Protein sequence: CASSQERWGGNTIYF.

The CDR3 DNA is TGTGCCAGCAGAATTGGGACTAGCGGGGAGCTGTTTTTT. Translation gives CASRIGTSGELFF. V is TRBV9 and J is TRBJ2-2, with 8 bases that match TRBD2. The trim removed 5 bases at V and 7 bases at J, leaving 4 bases unmatched. Germline loops: CDR1 SGDLS, CDR2 YYNGEE. This CDR3 contains 13 residues.

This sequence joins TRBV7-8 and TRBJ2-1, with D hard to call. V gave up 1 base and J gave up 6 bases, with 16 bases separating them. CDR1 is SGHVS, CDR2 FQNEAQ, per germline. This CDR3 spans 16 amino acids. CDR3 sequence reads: CASSLVVGSWGNEQFF. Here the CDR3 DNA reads TGTGCCAGCAGCTTAGTCGTGGGTAGCTGGGGCAATGAGCAGTTCTTC.

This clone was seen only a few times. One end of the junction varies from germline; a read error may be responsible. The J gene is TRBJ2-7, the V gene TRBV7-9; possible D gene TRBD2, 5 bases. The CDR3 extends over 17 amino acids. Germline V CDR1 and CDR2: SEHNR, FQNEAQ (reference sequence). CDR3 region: CASSQDYNIFGAYEQYF. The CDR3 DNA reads TGCGCCAGCAGCCAAGATTATAATATCTTCGGGGCCTACGAGCAGTACTTC. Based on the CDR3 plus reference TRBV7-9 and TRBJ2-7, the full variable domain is DTGVSQNPRHKITKRGQNVTFRCDPISEHNRLYWYRQTLGQGPEFLTYFQNEAQLEKSRLLSDRFSAERPKGSFSTLEIQRTEQGDSAMYLCASSQDYNIFGAYEQYFGPGTRLTVT.

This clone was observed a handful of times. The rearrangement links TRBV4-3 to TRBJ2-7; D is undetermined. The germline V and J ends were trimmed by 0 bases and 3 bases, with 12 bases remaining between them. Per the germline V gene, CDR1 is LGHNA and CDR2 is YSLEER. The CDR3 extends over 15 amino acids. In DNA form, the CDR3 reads TGCGCCAGCAGCCAAGATTCCAGCTACCACTACGAGCAGTACTTC. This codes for CASSQDSSYHYEQYF.

CDR3 nucleotides: TGTGCCAGTAGTATGAAGGGGAACACTGAAGCTTTCTTT. Translated, it gives CASSMKGNTEAFF. The chain is built from TRBV19 and TRBJ1-1; no reliable D call. This CDR3 is 13 amino acids long. The V and J ends lost 3 bases and 1 base respectively, with 6 bases between them. CDR1 and CDR2 from the germline V gene are LNHDA and SQIVND (reference sequence).

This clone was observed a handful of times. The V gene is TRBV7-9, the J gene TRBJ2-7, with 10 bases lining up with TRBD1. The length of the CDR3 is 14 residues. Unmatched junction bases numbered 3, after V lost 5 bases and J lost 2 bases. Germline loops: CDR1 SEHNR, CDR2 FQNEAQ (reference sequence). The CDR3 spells CASSEGQGPYEQYF. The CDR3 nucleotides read TGTGCCAGCAGCGAGGGACAGGGGCCCTACGAGCAGTACTTC.

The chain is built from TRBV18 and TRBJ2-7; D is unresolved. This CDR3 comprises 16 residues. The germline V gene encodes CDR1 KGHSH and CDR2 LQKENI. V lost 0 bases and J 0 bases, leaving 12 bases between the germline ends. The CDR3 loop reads CASSPPAAFSSYEQYF. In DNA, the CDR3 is TGTGCCAGCTCACCACCGGCAGCCTTCAGCTCCTACGAGCAGTACTTC.

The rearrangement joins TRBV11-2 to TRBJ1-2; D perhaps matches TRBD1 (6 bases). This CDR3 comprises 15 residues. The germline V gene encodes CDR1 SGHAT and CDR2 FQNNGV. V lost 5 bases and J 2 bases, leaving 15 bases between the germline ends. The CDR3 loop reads CASSRDRSRNYGYTF. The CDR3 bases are TGTGCCAGCAGCCGTGACAGGTCCAGGAACTATGGCTACACCTTC.

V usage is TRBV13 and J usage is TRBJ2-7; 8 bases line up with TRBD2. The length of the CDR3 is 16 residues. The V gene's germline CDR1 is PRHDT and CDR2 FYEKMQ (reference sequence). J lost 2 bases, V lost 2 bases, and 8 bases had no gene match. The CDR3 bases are TGTGCCAGCAGCTTACGGAGAAGCGGGAGCACCTACGAGCAGTACTTC. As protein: CASSLRRSGSTYEQYF.

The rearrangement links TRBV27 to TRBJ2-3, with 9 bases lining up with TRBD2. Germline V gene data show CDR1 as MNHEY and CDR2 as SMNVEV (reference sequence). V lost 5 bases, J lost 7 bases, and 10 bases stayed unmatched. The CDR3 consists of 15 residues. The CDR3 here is CASSTRREGQNTQYF. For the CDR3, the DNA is TGTGCCAGCAGTACTCGGCGGGAGGGCCAGAATACGCAGTATTTT.

CDR3 residues: CASSFLPGEGQNEQFF. CDR3 bases: TGTGCCAGCAGTTTCCTCCCCGGGGAGGGCCAAAATGAGCAGTTCTTC. The gene calls are TRBV27 and TRBJ2-1, with 7 bases identical to TRBD2. From germline, CDR1 is MNHEY and CDR2 SMNVEV (reference sequence). The V gene end was trimmed by 3 bases and the J gene end by 7 bases; junction bases not matched to a gene: 12. This CDR3 contains 16 residues.

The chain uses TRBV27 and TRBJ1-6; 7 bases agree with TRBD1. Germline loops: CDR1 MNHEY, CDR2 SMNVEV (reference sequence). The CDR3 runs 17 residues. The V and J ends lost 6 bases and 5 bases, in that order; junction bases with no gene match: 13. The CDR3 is CASRQTGSSPNNSPLHF. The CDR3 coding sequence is TGTGCCAGCAGGCAGACAGGGAGTAGTCCCAATAATTCACCCCTCCACTTT.

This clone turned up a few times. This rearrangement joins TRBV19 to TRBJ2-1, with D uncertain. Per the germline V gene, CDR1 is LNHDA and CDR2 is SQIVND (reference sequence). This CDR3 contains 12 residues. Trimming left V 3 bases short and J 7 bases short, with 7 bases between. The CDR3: CASSISLNEQFF. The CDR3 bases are TGTGCCAGTAGTATCTCTCTGAATGAGCAGTTCTTC.

CDR3 protein: CASSPQGDQPQHF. The CDR3 bases are TGTGCCAGTAGTCCACAGGGGGATCAGCCCCAGCATTTT. The chain uses TRBV19 and TRBJ1-5, with 8 bases matching TRBD1. V gave up 5 bases and J gave up 5 bases; unmatched junction bases: 2. The CDR3 has 13 amino acids. The germline V gene encodes CDR1 LNHDA and CDR2 SQIVND (reference sequence). Variable domain in full (rest from reference TRBV19 and TRBJ1-5): DGGITQSPKYLFRKEGQNVTLSCEQNLNHDAMYWYRQDPGQGLRLIYYSQIVNDFQKGDIAEGYSVSREKKESFPLTVTSAQKNPTAFYLCASSPQGDQPQHFGDGTRLSIL.

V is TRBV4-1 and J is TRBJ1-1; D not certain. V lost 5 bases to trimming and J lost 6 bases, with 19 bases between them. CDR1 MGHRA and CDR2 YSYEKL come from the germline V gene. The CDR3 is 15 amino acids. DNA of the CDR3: TGCGCCAGCAGCTTTCAGGATGGTCTTGGGGCTGAAGCTTTCTTT. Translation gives CASSFQDGLGAEAFF.

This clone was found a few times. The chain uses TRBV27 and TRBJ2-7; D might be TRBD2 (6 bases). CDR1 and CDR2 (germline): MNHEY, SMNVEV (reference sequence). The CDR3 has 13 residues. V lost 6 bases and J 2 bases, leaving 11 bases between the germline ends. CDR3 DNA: TGTGCCAGCAGCCCCACGGGGGCCTACGAGCAGTACTTC. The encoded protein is CASSPTGAYEQYF.

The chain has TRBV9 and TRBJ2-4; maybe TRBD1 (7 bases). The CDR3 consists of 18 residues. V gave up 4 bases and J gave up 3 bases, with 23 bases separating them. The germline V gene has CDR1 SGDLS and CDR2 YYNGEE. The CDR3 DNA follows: TGTGCCAGCAGCCCCGCAGGGGGGTCAGGGGGGTACAAAAACATTCAGTACTTC. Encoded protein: CASSPAGGSGGYKNIQYF.

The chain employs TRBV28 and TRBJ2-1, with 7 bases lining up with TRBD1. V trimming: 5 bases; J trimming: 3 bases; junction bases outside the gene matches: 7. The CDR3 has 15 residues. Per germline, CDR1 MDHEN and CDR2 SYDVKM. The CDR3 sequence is CASSIGTALYNEQFF. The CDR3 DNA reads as TGTGCCAGCAGTATCGGGACAGCTCTCTACAATGAGCAGTTCTTC.

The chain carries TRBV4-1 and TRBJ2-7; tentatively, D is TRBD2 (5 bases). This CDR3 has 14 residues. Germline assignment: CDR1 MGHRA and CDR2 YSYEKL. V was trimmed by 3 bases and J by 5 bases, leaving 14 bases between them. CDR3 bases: TGCGCCAGCAGCCACCCTGGGCCCGGGGACGAGCAGTACTTC. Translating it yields CASSHPGPGDEQYF.